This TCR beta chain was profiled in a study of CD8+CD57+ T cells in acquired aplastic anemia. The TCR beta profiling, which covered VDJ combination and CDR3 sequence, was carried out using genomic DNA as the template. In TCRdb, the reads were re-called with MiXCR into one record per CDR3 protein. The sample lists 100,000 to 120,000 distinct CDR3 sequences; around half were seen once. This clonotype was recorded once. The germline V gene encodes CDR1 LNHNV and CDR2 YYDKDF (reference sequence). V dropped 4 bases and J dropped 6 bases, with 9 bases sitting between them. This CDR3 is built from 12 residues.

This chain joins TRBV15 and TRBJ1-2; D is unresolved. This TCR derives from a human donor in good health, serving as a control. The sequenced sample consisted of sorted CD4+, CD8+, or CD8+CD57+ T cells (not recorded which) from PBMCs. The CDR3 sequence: CATSKGLHGYTF. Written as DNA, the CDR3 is TGTGCCACCAGCAAGGGTTTACATGGCTACACCTTC. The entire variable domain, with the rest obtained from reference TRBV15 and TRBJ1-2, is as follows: DAMVIQNPRYQVTQFGKPVTLSCSQTLNHNVMYWYQQKSSQAPKLLFHYYDKDFNNEADTPDNFQSRRPNTSFCFLDIRSPGLGDTAMYLCATSKGLHGYTFGSGTRLTVV.